What follows describes a single T cell receptor beta chain. Its cognate antigen is unknown. Germline loops: CDR1 SNHLY, CDR2 FYNNEI. With 6 bases removed from V and 4 bases from J, the gap between germline ends came to 15 bases. The CDR3 totals 15 residues. Splitting the CD4+ cells yielded a CD45RA+ naive subset and a CD45RA-negative memory subset. These data are taken from a study of shared clonotypes between healthy human individuals. Study-level information: Each donor had three CD4 naive, three CD4 memory, two CD8 naive and one CD8 memory plate.

Study-wide results and limits: Between a few donors, naive CD4 clonotypes were shared at a level of approximately 5%.

Replicate PCRs run on sorted subsets employed 200 ng DNA, approximately 30,000 T cell genomes. The method was immunoSEQ multiplex PCR; TCRdb's version includes in-frame clones alone and lacks a portion of them. The sample comprises 2 million to 2.5 million clones, almost 96% of which are singletons, and more than 0.1% rests with the top ten. Material: naive CD4+ T cells sorted from blood. Regarding subset: CD45RA+ positively selected. The chain recombines TRBV2 with TRBJ1-4; TRBD1 is a possible D gene (5 bases). The receptor was isolated from a man aged 18 to 29 in good health. The CDR3 region is CASRDGTLNNEKLFF. In DNA form, the CDR3 reads TGTGCCAGCAGGGACGGGACCCTGAATAATGAAAAACTGTTTTTT.